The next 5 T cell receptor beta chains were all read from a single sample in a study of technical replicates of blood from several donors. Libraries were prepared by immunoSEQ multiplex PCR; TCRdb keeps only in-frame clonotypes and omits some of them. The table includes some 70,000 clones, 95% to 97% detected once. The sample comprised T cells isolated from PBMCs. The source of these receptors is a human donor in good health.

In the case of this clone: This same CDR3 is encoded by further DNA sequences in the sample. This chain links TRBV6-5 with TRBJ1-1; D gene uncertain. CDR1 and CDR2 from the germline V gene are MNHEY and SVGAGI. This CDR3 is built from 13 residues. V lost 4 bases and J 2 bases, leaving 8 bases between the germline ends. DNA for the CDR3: TGTGCCAGCAGTTTTGGCGGAAACACTGAAGCTTTCTTT. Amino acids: CASSFGGNTEAFF.

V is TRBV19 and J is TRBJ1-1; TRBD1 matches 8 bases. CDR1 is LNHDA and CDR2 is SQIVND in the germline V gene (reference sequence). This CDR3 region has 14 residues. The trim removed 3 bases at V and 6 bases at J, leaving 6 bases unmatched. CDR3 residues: CASSIGQGVAEAFF. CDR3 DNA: TGTGCCAGTAGTATCGGACAGGGAGTCGCTGAAGCTTTCTTT.

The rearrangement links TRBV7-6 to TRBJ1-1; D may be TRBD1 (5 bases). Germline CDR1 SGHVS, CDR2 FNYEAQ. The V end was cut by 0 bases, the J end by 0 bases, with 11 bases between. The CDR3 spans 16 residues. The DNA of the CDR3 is TGTGCCAGCAGCTTAGCCCACAGGAACTTGAACACTGAAGCTTTCTTT. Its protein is CASSLAHRNLNTEAFF.

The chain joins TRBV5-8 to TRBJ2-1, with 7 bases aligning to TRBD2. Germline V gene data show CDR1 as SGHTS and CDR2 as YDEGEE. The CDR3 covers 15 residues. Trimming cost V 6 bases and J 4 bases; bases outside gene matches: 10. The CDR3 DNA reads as TGTGCCAGCACCCTTAGCGGGCCATATTACAATGAGCAGTTCTTC. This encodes CASTLSGPYYNEQFF.

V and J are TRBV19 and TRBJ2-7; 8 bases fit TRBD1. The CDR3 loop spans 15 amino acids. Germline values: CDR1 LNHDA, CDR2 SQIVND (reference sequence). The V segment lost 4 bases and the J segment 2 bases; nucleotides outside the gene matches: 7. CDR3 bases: TGTGCCAGTAGTACCCAGGGGGCTACTCCCTACGAGCAGTACTTC. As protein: CASSTQGATPYEQYF.